This T cell receptor (beta chain) stems from a study of shared clonotypes between healthy human individuals. Study-wide results and limits: All-four-donor shared clonotypes had higher generation probabilities than non-shared clonotypes did.

V lost 3 bases and J lost 8, with 10 bases in between. The CDR3 extends over 12 amino acids. Germline loops: CDR1 MDHEN, CDR2 SYDVKM. Sequencing was performed with immunoSEQ multiplex PCR; in TCRdb, only in-frame clones are kept and a portion is missing. The sample lists about 700,000 clones, about 91% seen once, with 24% in the top ten. Positively selected for CCR7, the CD45RO-negative cells used as naive CD8 cells excluded terminally differentiated effector memory CD45RA+ cells. Note on this clone: The antigen remains unidentified.

V gene TRBV28 combines with J gene TRBJ1-1; D is unresolved. This TCR was sampled from a man aged 25 to 45 in good health. What was sequenced was naive CD8+ T cells sorted from blood. The CDR3 region has the DNA TGTGCCAGCAGTTTGTTTCCAGGAGAAGCTTTCTTT. As protein: CASSLFPGEAFF.